This T cell receptor beta chain was captured in a study of T cell changes during pregnancy in multiple sclerosis. Trimming at V came to 0 bases and at J to 3 bases, leaving 1 base not matched to a gene. The CDR3 runs 16 residues. From germline, CDR1 is MNHEY and CDR2 SVGAGI. Some clones are missing from TCRdb's copy, which holds only in-frame ones; the method was immunoSEQ multiplex PCR. The data hold fewer than 30,000 clones, with 90% to 95% observed a single time. The rearrangement uses TRBV6-5 and TRBJ2-2; the match to TRBD2 covers 10 bases. Sequenced here: CD8+ T cells from peripheral blood mononuclear cells, sampled before pregnancy. This clonotype originated in a female donor with multiple sclerosis, enrolled in a pregnancy study. As DNA, the CDR3 is TGTGCCAGCAGTTACTCGACTAGCGGGCACACCGGGGAGCTGTTTTTT. Translation gives CASSYSTSGHTGELFF.